This T cell receptor beta chain originates from a study of neurological immune-mediated disorders. Synthesis of cDNA was accomplished via 5'RACE employing 10-nucleotide random UMIs. TCRdb fed the 5' RACE reads into MiXCR, producing one record per CDR3 protein. The sample lists tens of thousands of distinct CDR3 sequences, 4.5% to 5.5% occurring once. This clonotype has more than one count but fewer than ten. What it binds is unknown. 2 million PBMCs stored at -80 C were the source of the unsorted libraries. J was trimmed by 5 bases and V by 9 bases; bases with no gene match: 14. The CDR3 runs 15 residues. The germline gives CDR1 SGHDN, CDR2 FVKESK. Study conclusions and caveats: One cluster of related CDR3 sequences contained, by phylogenetic grouping, the repertoires of 18 of 34 multiple sclerosis patients and formed a possible signature. TCR clonal expansion peaked in HTLV-1-associated myelopathy patients and was lowest in multiple sclerosis patients.

The gene calls are TRBV14 and TRBJ2-5, with 8 bases that match TRBD2. The sequenced material came from PBMCs. The clonotype comes from a man aged 25 to 40 with multiple sclerosis. For the CDR3, the DNA is TGTGCCAGGCACCCGTCCGGACTAGCTTGGGAGACCCAGTACTTC. This codes for CARHPSGLAWETQYF.